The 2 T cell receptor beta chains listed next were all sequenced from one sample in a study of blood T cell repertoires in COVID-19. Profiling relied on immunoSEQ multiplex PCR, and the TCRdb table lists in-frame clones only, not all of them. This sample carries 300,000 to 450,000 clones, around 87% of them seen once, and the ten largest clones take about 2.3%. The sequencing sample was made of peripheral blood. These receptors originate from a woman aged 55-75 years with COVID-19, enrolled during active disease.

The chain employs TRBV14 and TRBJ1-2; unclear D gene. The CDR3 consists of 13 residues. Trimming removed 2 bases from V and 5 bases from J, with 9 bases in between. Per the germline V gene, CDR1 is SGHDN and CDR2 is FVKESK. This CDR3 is CASSQNSIYGYTF. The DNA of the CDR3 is TGTGCCAGCAGCCAAAACAGTATTTATGGCTACACCTTC.

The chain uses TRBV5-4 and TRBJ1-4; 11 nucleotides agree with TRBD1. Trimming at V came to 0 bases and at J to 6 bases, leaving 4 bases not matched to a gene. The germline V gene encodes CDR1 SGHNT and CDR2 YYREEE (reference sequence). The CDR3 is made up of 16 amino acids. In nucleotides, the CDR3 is TGTGCCAGCAGCTTGGGGACAGGGGGCGGAGATGAAAAACTGTTTTTT. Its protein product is CASSLGTGGGDEKLFF.